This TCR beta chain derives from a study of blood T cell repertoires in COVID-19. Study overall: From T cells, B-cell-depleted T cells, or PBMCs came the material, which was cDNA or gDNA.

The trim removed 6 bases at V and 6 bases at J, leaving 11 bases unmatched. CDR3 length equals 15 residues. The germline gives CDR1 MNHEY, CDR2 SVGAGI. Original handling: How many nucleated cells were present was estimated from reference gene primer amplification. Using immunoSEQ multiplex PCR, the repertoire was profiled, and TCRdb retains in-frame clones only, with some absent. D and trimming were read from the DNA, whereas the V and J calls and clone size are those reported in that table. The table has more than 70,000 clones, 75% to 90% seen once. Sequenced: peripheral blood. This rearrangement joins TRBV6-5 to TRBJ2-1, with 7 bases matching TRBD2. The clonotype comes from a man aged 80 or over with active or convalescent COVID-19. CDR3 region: CASRKSAGASNEQFF. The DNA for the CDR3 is TGTGCCAGCAGGAAGTCTGCGGGAGCGTCCAATGAGCAGTTCTTC.